One and the same sample provided the 15 T cell receptor beta chains below, sequenced in a study of regulatory T cells in long-lasting Graves disease (dated by TCRdb to the early 2020s). Receptors were amplified or captured by multiplex PCR. The run used an Illumina HiSeq 4000. To build TCR beta libraries, CDR3 regions were amplified by Arm-PCR using iRepertoire HTBI primers. TCRdb took the public reads, trimmed them with fastp at Q25, ran MiXCR for clone calling and kept in-frame beta chains. Rows are unified per CDR3 protein, each entry keeping the most common DNA and genes. This sample comprises about 290,000 distinct CDR3 sequences, under 25% of them detected only once. The top ten clonotypes cover about 61% of the sample. Interpreted using the paper, the time point label stands for: persistent/refractory GD, antithyroid drugs over 5 years with positive TRAb. For both TCR sequencing and RNA sequencing, RNA was extracted from PBMCs in TRIzol.

The specimen was peripheral blood mononuclear cells (PBMCs), collected when the disease was refractory, from a patient treated with antithyroid drugs. The receptors were sampled from a female donor with Graves disease.

This clonotype was observed at least ten times. V and J are TRBV28 and TRBJ1-5, with D unresolved. The CDR3 runs 14 residues. The V end lost 7 bases, the J end lost 0 bases, and 10 bases lay between the germline ends. Germline CDR1 MDHEN, CDR2 SYDVKM. This chain's CDR3 is CASTPITSNQPQHF. The CDR3 nucleotides are TGTGCCAGCACTCCTATAACTAGCAATCAGCCCCAGCATTTT.

In its sample, this clonotype was seen a few times. This chain links TRBV29-1 with TRBJ2-1, with D maybe TRBD2 (6 bases). The V end lost 8 bases, the J end lost 0 bases, and 11 bases lay between the germline ends. This CDR3 is 13 amino acids long. Germline CDR1 is SQVTM and CDR2 is ANQGSEA. CDR3 protein: CSCSGLSYNEQFF. In DNA, the CDR3 is TGCAGCTGTAGCGGCCTCTCCTACAATGAGCAGTTCTTC.

This clonotype turned up a few times. The chain has TRBV4-1 and TRBJ1-2, with 10 bases matching TRBD1. Germline assignment: CDR1 MGHRA and CDR2 YSYEKL. The CDR3 spans 16 residues. The V gene end was trimmed by 3 bases and the J gene end by 3 bases; junction bases not matched to a gene: 7. This CDR3 is CASSQGQGFLDYGYTF. CDR3 nucleotides: TGCGCCAGCAGCCAGGGACAGGGGTTTTTGGACTATGGCTACACCTTC.

The gene calls are TRBV20-1 and TRBJ2-5; D is unresolved. CDR3 length equals 11 residues. Looked up from germline, CDR1 is DFQATT and CDR2 is SNEGSKA (reference sequence). With 1 base removed from V and 1 base from J, the gap between germline ends came to 1 base. The chain's CDR3 is CSARAQETQYF. CDR3 DNA: TGCAGTGCTAGAGCCCAAGAGACCCAGTACTTC.

In this sample, this clonotype turned up a few times. This chain uses TRBV20-1 with TRBJ2-5; D gene uncertain. This CDR3 region has 14 residues. Germline lookup yields CDR1 DFQATT and CDR2 SNEGSKA (reference sequence). Trimming shortened V by 0 bases and J by 5 bases, and 13 bases separated the two germline ends. Here the CDR3 DNA reads TGCAGTGCTAGAGATAGGGCTAGATGGGAGACCCAGTACTTC. Translated, it gives CSARDRARWETQYF.

This clonotype was picked up a small number of times. This chain uses TRBV18 with TRBJ2-7; D is uncertain. Germline CDR1 and CDR2: KGHSH and LQKENI. Trimming left V 3 bases short and J 2 bases short, with 11 bases between. The CDR3 has 14 amino acids. CDR3 in DNA: TGTGCCAGCTCACCTGTTCAGGCTACCTACGAGCAGTACTTC. As protein: CASSPVQATYEQYF.

This clonotype showed up just a few times. The J gene is TRBJ1-4, the V gene TRBV25-1; no firm D call. The germline V gene has CDR1 MGHDK and CDR2 SYGVNS. CDR3 length equals 16 residues. V dropped 2 bases and J dropped 3 bases, with 13 bases sitting between them. The CDR3 DNA follows: TGTGCCAGCAGTGAAGTAGCGGGGATCGCTAATGAAAAACTGTTTTTT. As protein: CASSEVAGIANEKLFF.

This clonotype was counted ten times or more. This chain joins TRBV6-2 or TRBV6-3 and TRBJ2-7, with 8 bases matching TRBD1. This CDR3 is built from 14 residues. V shed 2 bases, J shed 5 bases, and the junction held 5 bases outside the gene matches. The germline V gene encodes CDR1 MNHEY and CDR2 SVGEGT. In DNA, the CDR3 is TGTGCCAGCAGTTACCGAGGACAGGGCGACGAGCAGTACTTC. Its protein is CASSYRGQGDEQYF.

This clonotype was detected ten times or more. CDR3 sequence: CASSLPGAGEDRDEQYF. CDR3 nucleotides: TGTGCCAGCAGTTTACCCGGGGCGGGCGAGGACCGGGACGAGCAGTACTTC. The chain uses TRBV28 and TRBJ2-7, with D possibly being TRBD1 or TRBD2 (5 bases each). CDR1 is MDHEN, CDR2 SYDVKM, per germline. V gave up 2 bases and J gave up 5 bases, with 22 bases separating them. The CDR3 is made up of 17 amino acids.

This clonotype was picked up many times. This chain connects TRBV28 to TRBJ1-1; a possible D gene is TRBD1 (6 bases). The germline V gene has CDR1 MDHEN and CDR2 SYDVKM. The CDR3 runs to 15 residues. V lost 8 bases and J 0 bases, leaving 16 bases between the germline ends. The CDR3 is CASGGGVTMNTEAFF. The CDR3 region has the DNA TGTGCCAGCGGAGGGGGGGTGACTATGAACACTGAAGCTTTCTTT.

This clonotype occurred once. A clone one base away is much larger, so this may be a read error. The genes are TRBV6-2 or TRBV6-3 and TRBJ1-5; D not resolved. V lost 7 bases and J 1 base, leaving 14 bases between the germline ends. Per the germline V gene, CDR1 is MNHEY and CDR2 is SVGEGT. The CDR3 sequence is 15 residues long. Here the CDR3 reads CASTWRWRSNQPQHF. CDR3 bases: TGTGCCAGCACCTGGAGGTGGAGAAGCAATCAGCCCCAGCATTTT.

The chain recombines TRBV20-1 with TRBJ2-7; D ambiguous. The V gene's germline CDR1 is DFQATT and CDR2 SNEGSKA (reference sequence). The CDR3 runs 16 residues. The germline V and J ends were trimmed by 1 base and 3 bases, with 19 bases remaining between them. The CDR3 DNA is TGCAGTGCTAGAGGCCCCCAGTTGGTCGGCTTCTACGAGCAGTACTTC. Amino acid sequence: CSARGPQLVGFYEQYF.

This clonotype was picked up many times. This chain's CDR3 is CSALDRVKQPQHF. The CDR3 bases are TGCAGTGCCCTGGACAGGGTCAAGCAGCCCCAGCATTTT. The chain uses TRBV20-1 and TRBJ1-5; the match to TRBD1 covers 8 bases. This CDR3 has 13 amino acids. With 6 bases clipped from V and 7 bases from J, the junction kept 8 bases outside the gene matches. Germline values: CDR1 DFQATT, CDR2 SNEGSKA (reference sequence).

V and J are TRBV27 and TRBJ1-2; no firm D call. Germline lookup yields CDR1 MNHEY and CDR2 SMNVEV (reference sequence). V was pared by 0 bases and J by 5 bases, with 19 bases between. CDR3 length equals 17 residues. The DNA of the CDR3 is TGTGCCAGCAGTTTATCGCCCTATACGGACGGGATATATGGCTACACCTTC. It encodes CASSLSPYTDGIYGYTF.

This clonotype was counted many times. The junction and the germline gene differ at one end; a read error may be behind it. V and J are TRBV2 and TRBJ1-6; D gene ambiguous. CDR3 size: 13 residues. Germline V lookup: CDR1 SNHLY, CDR2 FYNNEI. For the CDR3, the DNA is TGTGCCAGCAGTGAAGATGGTAATACACCCCTCCACTTT. Amino acid sequence: CASSEDGNTPLHF.